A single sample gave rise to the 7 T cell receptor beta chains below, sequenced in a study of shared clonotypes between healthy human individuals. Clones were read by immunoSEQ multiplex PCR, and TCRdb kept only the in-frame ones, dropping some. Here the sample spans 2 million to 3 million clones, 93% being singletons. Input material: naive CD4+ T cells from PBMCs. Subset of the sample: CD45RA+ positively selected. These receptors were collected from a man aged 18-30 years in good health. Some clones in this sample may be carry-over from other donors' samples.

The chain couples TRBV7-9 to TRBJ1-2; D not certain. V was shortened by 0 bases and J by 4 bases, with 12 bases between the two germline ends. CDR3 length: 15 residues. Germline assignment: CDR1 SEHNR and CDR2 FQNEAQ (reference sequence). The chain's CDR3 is CASSLAGRPTYGYTF. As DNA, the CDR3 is TGTGCCAGCAGCTTAGCGGGCAGGCCAACCTATGGCTACACCTTC.

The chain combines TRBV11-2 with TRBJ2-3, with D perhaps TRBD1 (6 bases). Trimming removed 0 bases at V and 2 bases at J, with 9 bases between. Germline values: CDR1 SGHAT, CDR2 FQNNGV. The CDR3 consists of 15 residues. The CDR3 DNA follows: TGTGCCAGCAGCTTAGACCGGACAGTCACAGATACGCAGTATTTT. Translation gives CASSLDRTVTDTQYF.

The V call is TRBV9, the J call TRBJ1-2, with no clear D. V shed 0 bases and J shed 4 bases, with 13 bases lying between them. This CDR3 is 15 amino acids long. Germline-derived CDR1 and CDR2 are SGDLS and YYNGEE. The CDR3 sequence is CASSVGTRQIYGYTF. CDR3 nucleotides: TGTGCCAGCAGCGTAGGTACGCGGCAGATCTATGGCTACACCTTC.

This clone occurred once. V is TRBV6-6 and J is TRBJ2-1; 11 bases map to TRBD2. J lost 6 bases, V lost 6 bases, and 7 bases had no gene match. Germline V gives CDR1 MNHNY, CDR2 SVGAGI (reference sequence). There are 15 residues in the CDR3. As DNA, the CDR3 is TGTGCCAGCAGACCCGTGGGGACTAGCGGCAATGAGCAGTTCTTC. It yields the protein CASRPVGTSGNEQFF.

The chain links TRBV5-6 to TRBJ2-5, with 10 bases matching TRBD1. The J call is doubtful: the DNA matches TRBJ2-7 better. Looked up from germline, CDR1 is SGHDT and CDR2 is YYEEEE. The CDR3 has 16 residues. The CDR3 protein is CASSTWDRGPFYEQYF. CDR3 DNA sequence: TGTGCCAGCAGCACTTGGGACAGGGGCCCTTTCTACGAGCAGTACTTC.

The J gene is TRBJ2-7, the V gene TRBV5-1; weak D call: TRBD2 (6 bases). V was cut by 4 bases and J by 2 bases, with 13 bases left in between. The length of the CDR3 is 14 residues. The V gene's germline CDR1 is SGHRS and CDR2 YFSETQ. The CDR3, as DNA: TGCGCCAGCAGCCCCGCAGCGGGCCCCTACGAGCAGTACTTC. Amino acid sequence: CASSPAAGPYEQYF. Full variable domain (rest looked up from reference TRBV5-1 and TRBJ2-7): KAGVTQTPRYLIKTRGQQVTLSCSPISGHRSVSWYQQTPGQGLQFLFEYFSETQRNKGNFPGRFSGRQFSNSRSEMNVSTLELGDSALYLCASSPAAGPYEQYFGPGTRLTVT.

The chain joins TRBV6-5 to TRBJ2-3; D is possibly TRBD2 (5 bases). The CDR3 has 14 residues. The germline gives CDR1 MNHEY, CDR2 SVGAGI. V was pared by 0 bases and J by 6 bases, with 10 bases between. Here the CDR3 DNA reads TGTGCCAGCAGTTACTCGTTAGCGTCCGATACGCAGTATTTT. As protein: CASSYSLASDTQYF.